This T cell receptor beta chain was sequenced for a study of T-cell memory formation after mild COVID-19. This CDR3 has 14 residues. Germline assignment: CDR1 DFQATT and CDR2 SNEGSKA (reference sequence). Trimming took 0 bases from V and 3 from J, leaving 11 bases between them. TCRdb independently ran MiXCR on the 5' RACE reads; one entry per CDR3 protein. The sample consists of around 250,000 distinct CDR3 sequences, over 15% of them appearing once. Study outcomes and limitations: Clones that shrank (day 15 to 85) were balanced CD4/CD8, whereas later expanders leaned CD4+. For second-wave clones that peaked at day 37, SARS-CoV-2 specificity went unverified.

This clonotype was counted many times. Its target is not known. The sample was PBMCs or a T cell subset sorted from them (not recorded which). The clonotype comes from an adult woman who had mild COVID-19 (a few samples of this study predate the infection). Cell type and time point are not known. V gene TRBV20-1 combines with J gene TRBJ1-1; D ambiguous. The CDR3 here is CSARDRVRYTEAFF. The CDR3 DNA follows: TGCAGTGCTAGAGATCGAGTACGGTACACTGAAGCTTTCTTT.